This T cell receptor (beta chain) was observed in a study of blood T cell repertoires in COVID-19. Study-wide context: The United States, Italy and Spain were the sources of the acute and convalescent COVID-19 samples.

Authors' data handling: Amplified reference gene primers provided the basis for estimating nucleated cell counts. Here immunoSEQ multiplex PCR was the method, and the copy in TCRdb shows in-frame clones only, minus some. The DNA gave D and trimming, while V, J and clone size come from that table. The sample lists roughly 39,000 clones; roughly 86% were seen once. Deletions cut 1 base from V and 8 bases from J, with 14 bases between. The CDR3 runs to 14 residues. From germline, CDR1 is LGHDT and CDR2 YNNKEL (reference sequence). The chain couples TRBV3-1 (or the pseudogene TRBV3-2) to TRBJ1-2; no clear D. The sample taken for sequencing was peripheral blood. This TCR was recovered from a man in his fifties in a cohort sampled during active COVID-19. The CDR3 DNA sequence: TGTGCCAGCAGCCAAGCAAGGGTTACGGGGGGCTACACCTTC. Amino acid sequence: CASSQARVTGGYTF.